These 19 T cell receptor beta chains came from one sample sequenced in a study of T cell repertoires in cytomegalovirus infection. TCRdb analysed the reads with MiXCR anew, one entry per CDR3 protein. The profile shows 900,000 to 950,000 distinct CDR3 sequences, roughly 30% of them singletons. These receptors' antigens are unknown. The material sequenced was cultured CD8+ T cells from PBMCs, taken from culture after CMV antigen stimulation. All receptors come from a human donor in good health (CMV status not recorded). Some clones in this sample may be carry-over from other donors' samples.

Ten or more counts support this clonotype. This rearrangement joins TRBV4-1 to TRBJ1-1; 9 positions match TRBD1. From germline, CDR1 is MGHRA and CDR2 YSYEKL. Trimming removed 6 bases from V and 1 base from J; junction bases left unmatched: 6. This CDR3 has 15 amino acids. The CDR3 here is CASRRTGGQNTEAFF. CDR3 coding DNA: TGCGCCAGCAGACGCACAGGGGGCCAGAACACTGAAGCTTTCTTT.

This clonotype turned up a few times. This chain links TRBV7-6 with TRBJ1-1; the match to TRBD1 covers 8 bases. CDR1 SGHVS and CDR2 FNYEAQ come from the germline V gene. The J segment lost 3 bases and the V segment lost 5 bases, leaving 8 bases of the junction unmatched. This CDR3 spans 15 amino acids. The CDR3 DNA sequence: TGTGCCAGCAGCCGGGGACAGGATGGTGACACTGAAGCTTTCTTT. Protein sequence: CASSRGQDGDTEAFF.

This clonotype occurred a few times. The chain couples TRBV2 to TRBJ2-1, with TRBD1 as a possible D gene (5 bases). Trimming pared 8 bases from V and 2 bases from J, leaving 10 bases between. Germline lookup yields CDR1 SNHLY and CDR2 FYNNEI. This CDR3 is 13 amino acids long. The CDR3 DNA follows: TGTGCCAGCGGGGCGTTCACCTACAATGAGCAGTTCTTC. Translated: CASGAFTYNEQFF.

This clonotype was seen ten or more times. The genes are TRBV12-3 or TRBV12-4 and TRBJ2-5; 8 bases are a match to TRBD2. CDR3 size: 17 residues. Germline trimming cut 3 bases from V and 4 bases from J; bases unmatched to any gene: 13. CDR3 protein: CASSLGVAGSVIETQYF. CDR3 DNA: TGTGCCAGCAGTTTGGGAGTAGCGGGGTCAGTGATAGAGACCCAGTACTTC.

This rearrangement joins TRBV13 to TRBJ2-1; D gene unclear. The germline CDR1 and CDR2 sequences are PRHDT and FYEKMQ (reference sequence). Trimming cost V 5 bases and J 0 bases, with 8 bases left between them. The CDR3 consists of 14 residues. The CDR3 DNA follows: TGTGCCAGCAGCCAAATCAGCTCCTACAATGAGCAGTTCTTC. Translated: CASSQISSYNEQFF. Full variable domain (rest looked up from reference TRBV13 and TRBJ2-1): AAGVIQSPRHLIKEKRETATLKCYPIPRHDTVYWYQQGPGQDPQFLISFYEKMQSDKGSIPDRFSAQQFSDYHSELNMSSLELGDSALYFCASSQISSYNEQFFGPGTRLTVL.

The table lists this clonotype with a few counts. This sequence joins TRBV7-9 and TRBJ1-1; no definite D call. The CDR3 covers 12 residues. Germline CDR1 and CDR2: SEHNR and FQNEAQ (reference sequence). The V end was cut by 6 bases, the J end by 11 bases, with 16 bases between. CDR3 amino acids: CASSLETEKAFF. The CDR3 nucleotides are TGTGCCAGCAGTCTAGAAACAGAAAAGGCTTTCTTT.

The CDR3 region is CASRTGQGGADTQYF. The CDR3 coding sequence is TGTGCCAGCAGGACGGGACAGGGGGGCGCAGATACGCAGTATTTT. The rearrangement uses TRBV6-6 and TRBJ2-3, with 11 bases fitting TRBD1. The CDR3 totals 15 residues. V dropped 6 bases and J dropped 4; count of bases not matched to a gene: 6. Germline CDR1 MNHNY, CDR2 SVGAGI (reference sequence).

The CDR3 region has the DNA TGTGCCAGCAGTTACATGACAGGGGGCTGGGGCTACACCTTC. This translates into CASSYMTGGWGYTF. This chain connects TRBV6-5 to TRBJ1-2, with 10 positions matching TRBD1. There are 14 residues in the CDR3. Germline V CDR1 and CDR2: MNHEY, SVGAGI. Trimming took 2 bases from V and 8 from J; bases not matched to a gene: 5.

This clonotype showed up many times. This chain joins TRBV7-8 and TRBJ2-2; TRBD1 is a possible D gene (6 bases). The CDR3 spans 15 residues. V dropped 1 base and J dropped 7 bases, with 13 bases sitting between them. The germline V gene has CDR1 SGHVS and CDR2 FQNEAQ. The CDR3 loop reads CASSLGTVIGGELFF. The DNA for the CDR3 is TGTGCCAGCAGCTTAGGGACAGTCATTGGCGGGGAGCTGTTTTTT.

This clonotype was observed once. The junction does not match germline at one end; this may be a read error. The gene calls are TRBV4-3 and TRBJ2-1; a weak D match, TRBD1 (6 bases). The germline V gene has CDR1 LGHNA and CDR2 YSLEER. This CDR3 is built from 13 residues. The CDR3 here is CASSQSGHPFVVF. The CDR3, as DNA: TGCGCCAGCAGCCAATCGGGACACCCATTTGTAGTCTTC.

CDR3 sequence: CASSPDRDYEQYF. CDR3 nucleotides: TGTGCCAGCAGCCCGGACAGAGACTACGAGCAGTACTTC. The chain is built from TRBV7-9 and TRBJ2-7; D might be TRBD1 (6 bases). The CDR3 has 13 residues. Germline V gene data show CDR1 as SEHNR and CDR2 as FQNEAQ (reference sequence). V shed 5 bases and J shed 3 bases, with 11 bases lying between them.

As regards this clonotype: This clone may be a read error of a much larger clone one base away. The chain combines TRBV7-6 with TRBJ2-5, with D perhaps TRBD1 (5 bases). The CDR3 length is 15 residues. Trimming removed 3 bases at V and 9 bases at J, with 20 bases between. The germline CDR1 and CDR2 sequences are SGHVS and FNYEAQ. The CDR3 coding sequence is TGTGCCAGCAGCTTTGGTAGGGGTGAAAGAGACCCCCAGTACTTC. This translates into CASSFGRGERDPQYF.

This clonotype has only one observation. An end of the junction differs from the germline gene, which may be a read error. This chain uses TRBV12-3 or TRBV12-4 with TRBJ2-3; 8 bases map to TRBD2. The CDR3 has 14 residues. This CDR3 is CVSSLGSGADTQYF. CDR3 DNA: TGTGTCAGCAGTTTAGGTAGCGGGGCAGATACGCAGTATTTT.

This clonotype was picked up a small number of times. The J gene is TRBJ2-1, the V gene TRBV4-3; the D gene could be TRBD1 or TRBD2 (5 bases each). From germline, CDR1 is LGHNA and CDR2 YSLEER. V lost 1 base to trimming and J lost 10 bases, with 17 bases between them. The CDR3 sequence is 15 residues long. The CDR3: CASSQGRFLEGEQFF. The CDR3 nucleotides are TGCGCCAGCAGCCAAGGTAGATTTCTTGAGGGGGAGCAGTTCTTC.

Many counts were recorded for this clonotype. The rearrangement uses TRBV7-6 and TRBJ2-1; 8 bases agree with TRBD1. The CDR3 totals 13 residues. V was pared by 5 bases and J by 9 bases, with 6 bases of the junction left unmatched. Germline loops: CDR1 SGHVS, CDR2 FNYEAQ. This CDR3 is CASSQTTGGEQFF. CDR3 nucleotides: TGTGCCAGCAGCCAAACTACAGGGGGTGAGCAGTTCTTC.

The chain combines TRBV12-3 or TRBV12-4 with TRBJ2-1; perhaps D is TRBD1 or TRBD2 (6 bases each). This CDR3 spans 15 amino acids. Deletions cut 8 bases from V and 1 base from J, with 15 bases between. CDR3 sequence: CASLGGNPSYNEQFF. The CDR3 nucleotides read TGTGCCAGCTTAGGGGGGAATCCGTCCTACAATGAGCAGTTCTTC.

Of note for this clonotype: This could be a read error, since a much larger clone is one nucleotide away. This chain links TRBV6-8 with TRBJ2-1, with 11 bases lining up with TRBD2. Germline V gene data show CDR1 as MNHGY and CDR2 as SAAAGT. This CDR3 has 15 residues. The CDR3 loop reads CANSTLAGGYNEQFF. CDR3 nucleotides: TGTGCCAACAGTACCTTAGCGGGGGGGTACAATGAGCAGTTCTTC.

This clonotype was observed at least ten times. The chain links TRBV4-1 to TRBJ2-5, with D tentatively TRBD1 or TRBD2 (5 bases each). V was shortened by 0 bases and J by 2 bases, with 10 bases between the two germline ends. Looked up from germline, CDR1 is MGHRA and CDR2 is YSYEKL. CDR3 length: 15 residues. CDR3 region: CASSQDVGEQETQYF. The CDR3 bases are TGCGCCAGCAGCCAAGACGTGGGGGAACAAGAGACCCAGTACTTC.

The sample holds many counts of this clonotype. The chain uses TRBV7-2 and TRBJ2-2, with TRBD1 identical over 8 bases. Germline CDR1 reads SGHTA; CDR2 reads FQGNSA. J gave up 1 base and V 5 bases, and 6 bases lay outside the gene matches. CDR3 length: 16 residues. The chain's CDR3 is CASSLRDRGNTGELFF. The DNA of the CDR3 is TGTGCCAGCAGCCTCCGAGACAGGGGGAACACCGGGGAGCTGTTTTTT.